This TCR beta chain was identified in a study of CD8+ T cells in alopecia areata. Whole-study findings and limits: In blood and scalp, many expanded lesional clones persisted during tofacitinib.

Following extraction, RNA underwent reverse transcription to cDNA, which served as the sequencing template. The repertoire was sequenced with immunoSEQ multiplex PCR; TCRdb's copy has only in-frame clones and lacks some. The data hold about 190,000 clones, with 60% to 70% observed a single time. Comment on this clone: Antigen: not known.

Treatment here: oral pan-JAK inhibitor, 5-10 mg twice daily. Both peripheral blood and punch biopsies of lesional scalp skin were obtained from patients who had alopecia areata. The source of this sequence is a human donor with alopecia areata. This material consisted of CD4+ T cells sorted from blood, taken at week 4, from a patient treated with tofacitinib.

CDR3 nucleotides: TGTGCCATCAGGAACAGGGCTGATCAGCCCCAGCATTTT. It is translated as CAIRNRADQPQHF. The chain combines TRBV10-3 with TRBJ1-5; a weak D match, TRBD1 (6 bases). Germline V gene sequence: CDR1 ENHRY, CDR2 SYGVKD. This CDR3 contains 13 residues. Trimming left V 6 bases short and J 5 bases short, with 11 bases between.